A selection of T cell receptor beta chains follows, all from one sample in a study of cytomegalovirus exposure and HLA in healthy donors. The data were produced by immunoSEQ multiplex PCR, yet TCRdb's version contains in-frame clones alone and is incomplete. The sample includes approximately 37,000 clones. The specimen was PBMCs. These receptors originate from a human donor in good health. CDR3s include the opening cysteine and the closing phenylalanine or tryptophan. Each record gives: clone size, D gene, CDR3 length, V gene, J gene, CDR3 protein, CDR3 DNA. D genes are given only for firm matches. Clone size, where shown, is once, few, many, or a class for clones that have expanded.

abundance: NA
d_gene: TRBD1
len: 13
v_gene: TRBV7-3
j_gene: TRBJ2-2
CDR3aa: CASSPTGNGELFF
CDR3nt: TGTGCCAGCAGCCCGACAGGGAACGGGGAGCTGTTTTTT

abundance: NA
d_gene: NA
len: 13
v_gene: TRBV5-6
j_gene: TRBJ1-2
CDR3aa: CASSQSGVAGYTF
CDR3nt: TGTGCCAGCAGCCAATCAGGGGTGGCCGGCTACACCTTC

abundance: NA
d_gene: NA
len: 14
v_gene: TRBV9
j_gene: TRBJ1-5
CDR3aa: CASSEGGSNQPQHF
CDR3nt: TGTGCCAGCAGCGAGGGGGGGAGCAATCAGCCCCAGCATTTT

abundance: NA
d_gene: NA
len: 14
v_gene: TRBV5-1
j_gene: TRBJ2-1
CDR3aa: CASSWGDGANEQFF
CDR3nt: TGCGCCAGCAGCTGGGGGGATGGGGCCAATGAGCAGTTCTTC

abundance: NA
d_gene: NA
len: 13
v_gene: TRBV6-5
j_gene: TRBJ2-5
CDR3aa: CASSLQTGETQYF
CDR3nt: TGTGCCAGCAGTCTGCAGACGGGAGAGACCCAGTACTTC

abundance: NA
d_gene: NA
len: 14
v_gene: TRBV28
j_gene: TRBJ1-5
CDR3aa: CASSLQKWNQPQHF
CDR3nt: TGTGCCAGCAGTCTTCAGAAATGGAATCAGCCCCAGCATTTT

abundance: NA
d_gene: NA
len: 14
v_gene: TRBV9
j_gene: TRBJ2-5
CDR3aa: CASSVGDSQETQYF
CDR3nt: TGTGCCAGCAGCGTAGGCGACAGCCAAGAGACCCAGTACTTC

abundance: NA
d_gene: TRBD1
len: 14
v_gene: TRBV28
j_gene: TRBJ2-7
CDR3aa: CASSSGTGGYEQYF
CDR3nt: TGTGCCAGCAGTTCTGGGACAGGGGGCTACGAGCAGTACTTC

abundance: NA
d_gene: TRBD1
len: 14
v_gene: TRBV5-5
j_gene: TRBJ1-1
CDR3aa: CASSLSQGAPEAFF
CDR3nt: TGTGCCAGCAGCTTGTCTCAGGGGGCCCCTGAAGCTTTCTTT

abundance: NA
d_gene: TRBD2
len: 15
v_gene: TRBV5-1
j_gene: TRBJ2-3
CDR3aa: CASSQSGGSTDTQYF
CDR3nt: TGCGCCAGCAGCCAGAGCGGGGGTTCCACAGATACGCAGTATTTT

abundance: NA
d_gene: NA
len: 14
v_gene: TRBV10-3
j_gene: TRBJ2-1
CDR3aa: CAAGLGRSYNEQFF
CDR3nt: TGTGCCGCTGGCCTGGGCCGCTCCTACAATGAGCAGTTCTTC

abundance: NA
d_gene: NA
len: 12
v_gene: TRBV2
j_gene: TRBJ2-7
CDR3aa: CASTQGPYEQYF
CDR3nt: TGTGCCAGCACCCAGGGCCCCTACGAGCAGTACTTC

abundance: NA
d_gene: NA
len: 14
v_gene: TRBV30
j_gene: TRBJ1-3
CDR3aa: CAWGVQGSGNNIYF
CDR3nt: TGTGCCTGGGGGGTACAGGGATCTGGAAACAACATATATTTT

abundance: NA
d_gene: NA
len: 13
v_gene: TRBV30
j_gene: TRBJ2-3
CDR3aa: CAWTILQADTQYF
CDR3nt: TGTGCCTGGACTATCCTCCAGGCAGATACGCAGTATTTT

abundance: NA
d_gene: NA
len: 17
v_gene: TRBV30
j_gene: TRBJ2-2
CDR3aa: CAWSSDWQGRRTGELFF
CDR3nt: TGTGCCTGGAGTTCGGACTGGCAGGGGCGCAGGACCGGGGAGCTGTTTTTT

abundance: NA
d_gene: NA
len: 14
v_gene: TRBV9
j_gene: TRBJ1-1
CDR3aa: CASSEQAANTEAFF
CDR3nt: TGTGCCAGCAGCGAACAGGCCGCGAACACTGAAGCTTTCTTT

abundance: NA
d_gene: NA
len: 11
v_gene: TRBV7-2
j_gene: TRBJ2-1
CDR3aa: CARRLASEQFF
CDR3nt: TGTGCCAGAAGGCTAGCCAGTGAGCAGTTCTTC

abundance: NA
d_gene: TRBD1
len: 14
v_gene: TRBV10-2
j_gene: TRBJ1-5
CDR3aa: CASSETGALFAQHF
CDR3nt: TGCGCCAGCAGTGAGACAGGGGCCTTATTCGCCCAGCATTTT

abundance: NA
d_gene: TRBD1
len: 15
v_gene: TRBV18
j_gene: TRBJ2-7
CDR3aa: CASSPGGTGAYEQYF
CDR3nt: TGTGCCAGCTCACCGGGTGGGACAGGAGCCTACGAGCAGTACTTC

abundance: NA
d_gene: NA
len: 12
v_gene: TRBV2
j_gene: TRBJ1-2
CDR3aa: CASSLQGWGYTF
CDR3nt: TGTGCCAGCAGCTTACAGGGATGGGGCTACACCTTC

abundance: NA
d_gene: NA
len: 11
v_gene: TRBV30
j_gene: TRBJ2-1
CDR3aa: CAWRGGRTQFF
CDR3nt: TGTGCCTGGAGGGGAGGCAGGACACAGTTCTTC

abundance: NA
d_gene: NA
len: 15
v_gene: TRBV4-1
j_gene: TRBJ2-2
CDR3aa: CASRPGVLGTGELFF
CDR3nt: TGCGCCAGCAGGCCAGGGGTCTTGGGCACCGGGGAGCTGTTTTTT

abundance: NA
d_gene: TRBD1
len: 16
v_gene: TRBV7-8
j_gene: TRBJ1-4
CDR3aa: CASSLKGQGAGEKLFF
CDR3nt: TGTGCCAGCAGCTTAAAGGGACAGGGGGCTGGTGAAAAACTGTTTTTT

abundance: NA
d_gene: NA
len: 15
v_gene: TRBV7-7
j_gene: TRBJ2-1
CDR3aa: CASSLDPSSDNEQFF
CDR3nt: TGTGCCAGCAGCTTAGACCCGAGCTCCGACAATGAGCAGTTCTTC

abundance: NA
d_gene: NA
len: 11
v_gene: TRBV29-1
j_gene: TRBJ2-1
CDR3aa: CSVQDYNEQFF
CDR3nt: TGCAGCGTTCAGGACTACAATGAGCAGTTCTTC

abundance: NA
d_gene: NA
len: 16
v_gene: TRBV9
j_gene: TRBJ1-2
CDR3aa: CASSPNPALGHYGYTF
CDR3nt: TGTGCCAGCAGCCCCAATCCGGCATTGGGGCACTATGGCTACACCTTC

abundance: NA
d_gene: NA
len: 17
v_gene: TRBV18
j_gene: TRBJ1-1
CDR3aa: CASSPPGQTRMNTEAFF
CDR3nt: TGTGCCAGCTCACCACCAGGACAGACTCGCATGAACACTGAAGCTTTCTTT

abundance: medium-sized
d_gene: TRBD1
len: 14
v_gene: TRBV27
j_gene: TRBJ2-7
CDR3aa: CASRTGTGAYEQYF
CDR3nt: TGTGCCAGCAGGACCGGGACAGGGGCCTACGAGCAGTACTTC

abundance: NA
d_gene: TRBD1
len: 13
v_gene: TRBV10-3
j_gene: TRBJ1-1
CDR3aa: CAINEQGDTEAFF
CDR3nt: TGTGCCATCAATGAGCAGGGGGACACTGAAGCTTTCTTT

abundance: NA
d_gene: NA
len: 15
v_gene: TRBV30
j_gene: TRBJ2-7
CDR3aa: CAATPGTPLSDEQYF
CDR3nt: TGTGCCGCAACCCCCGGGACACCTTTAAGTGACGAGCAGTACTTC

abundance: NA
d_gene: NA
len: 14
v_gene: TRBV6-6
j_gene: TRBJ2-4
CDR3aa: CASSPTGAKNIQYF
CDR3nt: TGTGCCAGCAGTCCCACAGGGGCCAAAAACATTCAGTACTTC

abundance: NA
d_gene: TRBD2
len: 13
v_gene: TRBV30
j_gene: TRBJ2-7
CDR3aa: CAWSVLAGDEQYF
CDR3nt: TGTGCCTGGAGTGTACTAGCGGGGGACGAGCAGTACTTC

abundance: NA
d_gene: TRBD2
len: 16
v_gene: TRBV6-6
j_gene: TRBJ2-7
CDR3aa: CASSDSTSGVIYEQYF
CDR3nt: TGTGCCAGCAGTGACTCGACTAGCGGGGTTATCTACGAGCAGTACTTC

abundance: NA
d_gene: TRBD1
len: 17
v_gene: TRBV13
j_gene: TRBJ2-2
CDR3aa: CASRANRDSPPTGELFF
CDR3nt: TGTGCCAGCAGGGCGAACCGGGACAGTCCGCCCACCGGGGAGCTGTTTTTT

abundance: NA
d_gene: NA
len: 14
v_gene: TRBV18
j_gene: TRBJ1-2
CDR3aa: CASSPTPGIDGYTF
CDR3nt: TGTGCCAGCTCACCCACTCCGGGGATTGATGGCTACACCTTC

abundance: NA
d_gene: NA
len: 13
v_gene: TRBV4-1
j_gene: TRBJ1-1
CDR3aa: CASSNTMNTEAFF
CDR3nt: TGCGCCAGCAGCAATACAATGAACACTGAAGCTTTCTTT

abundance: NA
d_gene: TRBD2
len: 16
v_gene: TRBV4-1
j_gene: TRBJ2-6
CDR3aa: CASSQGGGSGANVLTF
CDR3nt: TGCGCCAGCAGCCAGGGGGGGGGATCTGGGGCCAACGTCCTGACTTTC

abundance: NA
d_gene: NA
len: 17
v_gene: TRBV7-3
j_gene: TRBJ2-1
CDR3aa: CASSLGYVGGPRNEQFF
CDR3nt: TGTGCCAGCAGCTTAGGTTATGTGGGGGGGCCTCGCAATGAGCAGTTCTTC

abundance: NA
d_gene: NA
len: 11
v_gene: TRBV19
j_gene: TRBJ2-4
CDR3aa: CASSTGTIQYF
CDR3nt: TGTGCCAGTAGTACCGGGACAATTCAGTACTTC

abundance: large
d_gene: NA
len: 15
v_gene: TRBV10-3
j_gene: TRBJ1-1
CDR3aa: CAISEKGTGNTEAFF
CDR3nt: TGTGCCATCAGTGAGAAGGGTACAGGGAACACTGAAGCTTTCTTT

abundance: NA
d_gene: NA
len: 16
v_gene: TRBV4-1
j_gene: TRBJ2-1
CDR3aa: CASSQILGAQYNEQFF
CDR3nt: TGCGCCAGCAGCCAAATCCTAGGGGCTCAGTACAATGAGCAGTTCTTC

abundance: NA
d_gene: NA
len: 15
v_gene: TRBV13
j_gene: TRBJ2-6
CDR3aa: CASSLTLSGANVLTF
CDR3nt: TGTGCCAGCAGCTTAACTCTGTCTGGGGCCAACGTCCTGACTTTC